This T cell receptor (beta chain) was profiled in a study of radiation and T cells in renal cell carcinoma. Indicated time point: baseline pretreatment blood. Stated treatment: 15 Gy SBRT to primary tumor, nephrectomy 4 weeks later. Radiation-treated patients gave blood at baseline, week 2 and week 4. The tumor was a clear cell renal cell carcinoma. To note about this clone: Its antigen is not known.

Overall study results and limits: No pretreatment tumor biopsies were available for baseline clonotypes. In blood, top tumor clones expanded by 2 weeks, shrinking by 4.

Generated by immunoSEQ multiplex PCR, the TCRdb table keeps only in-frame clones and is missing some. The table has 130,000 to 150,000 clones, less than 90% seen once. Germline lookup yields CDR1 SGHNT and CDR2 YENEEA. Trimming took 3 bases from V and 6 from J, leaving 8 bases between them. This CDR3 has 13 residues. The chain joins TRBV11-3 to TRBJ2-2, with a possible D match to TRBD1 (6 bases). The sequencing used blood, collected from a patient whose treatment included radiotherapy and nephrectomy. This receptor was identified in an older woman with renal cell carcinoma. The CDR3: CASSFSGAGELFF. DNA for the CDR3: TGTGCCAGCAGCTTCTCAGGGGCCGGGGAGCTGTTTTTT.